Shown below are 11 T cell receptor beta chains from a single sample sequenced in a study of T cell repertoires in cytomegalovirus infection. TCRdb recomputed calls from the reads with MiXCR, one row per CDR3 protein. Of roughly 920,000 distinct CDR3 sequences detected, roughly 31% appear once; the ten largest clones hold around an eighth. These receptors have no known antigen. The sample here was cultured CD8+ T cells from PBMCs, taken from culture after CMV antigen stimulation. Receptor source: a human donor in good health (CMV status not recorded). Some clones in this sample may be carry-over from other donors' samples.

This clonotype came up a few times. The chain links TRBV6-5 to TRBJ1-2; D is uncertain. The CDR3 length is 15 residues. Germline CDR1 and CDR2: MNHEY and SVGAGI. With 0 bases removed from V and 5 bases from J, the gap between germline ends came to 13 bases. The CDR3 DNA is TGTGCCAGCAGTTACTCGGAGCCGAGCATGTATGGCTACACCTTC. Its translation is CASSYSEPSMYGYTF.

This clonotype was counted only a few times. The gene calls are TRBV6-5 and TRBJ1-5; D unresolved. V dropped 0 bases and J dropped 5 bases, with 8 bases sitting between them. The CDR3 consists of 14 residues. CDR1 and CDR2 from the germline V gene are MNHEY and SVGAGI. CDR3 nucleotide sequence: TGTGCCAGCAGTTACTCCCCGGTGGATCAGCCCCAGCATTTT. Amino acids: CASSYSPVDQPQHF.

The rearrangement joins TRBV10-3 to TRBJ1-2, with D unresolved. This CDR3 comprises 13 residues. Germline lookup yields CDR1 ENHRY and CDR2 SYGVKD. V was pared by 10 bases and J by 1 base, with 13 bases between. Here the CDR3 reads CANLDRDNYGYTF. CDR3 DNA sequence: TGTGCCAACCTCGACCGCGATAACTATGGCTACACCTTC.

The chain employs TRBV7-8 and TRBJ1-1, with D perhaps matching TRBD1 (5 bases). The V gene lost 4 bases and the J gene lost 0 bases, with 9 bases spanning the gap. The CDR3 runs to 14 residues. Germline CDR1 SGHVS, CDR2 FQNEAQ. CDR3 coding DNA: TGTGCCAGCAGCTCCCGACAGCTGAACACTGAAGCTTTCTTT. Protein product: CASSSRQLNTEAFF.

V usage is TRBV3-1 and J usage is TRBJ2-5, with TRBD1 matching over 9 bases. The J segment lost 5 bases and the V segment lost 9 bases, leaving 4 bases of the junction unmatched. The CDR3 totals 12 residues. Germline lookup yields CDR1 LGHDT and CDR2 YNNKEL (reference sequence). The CDR3 protein is CASTGGGETQYF. The CDR3 coding sequence is TGTGCCAGTACAGGGGGCGGTGAGACCCAGTACTTC.

The chain has TRBV27 and TRBJ2-1; TRBD1 matches at 10 bases. Germline values: CDR1 MNHEY, CDR2 SMNVEV (reference sequence). V shed 4 bases and J 8 bases; nucleotides not matched to a gene: 5. This CDR3 has 14 residues. The CDR3 bases are TGTGCCAGCAGTTGGGACAGGGGTGCAGATGAGCAGTTCTTC. Amino acid sequence: CASSWDRGADEQFF.

CDR3 sequence (DNA): TGCGCCAGCAGCTTGTTGTGGGAGCAGGTGAACTCCTACAATGAGCAGTTCTTC. Its translation: CASSLLWEQVNSYNEQFF. V gene TRBV5-1 combines with J gene TRBJ2-1; maybe TRBD2 (5 bases). Trimming took 1 base from V and 0 from J, leaving 17 bases between them. CDR1 is SGHRS and CDR2 is YFSETQ in the germline V gene. There are 18 residues in the CDR3.

As for this clonotype: This may come from a read error, since a much larger clone is one base off. The chain employs TRBV7-6 and TRBJ1-5, with a weak D call TRBD1 (6 bases). Germline values: CDR1 SGHVS, CDR2 FNYEAQ. The CDR3 is 15 residues long. CDR3 loop: CASSHLQGMEQPRHF. Written as DNA, the CDR3 is TGTGCCAGCAGCCACCTGCAGGGGATGGAGCAGCCCCGGCATTTT.

This chain connects TRBV12-3 or TRBV12-4 to TRBJ1-2; weak D call: TRBD1 (5 bases). The CDR3 loop spans 13 amino acids. Trimming shortened V by 4 bases and J by 4 bases, and 10 bases separated the two germline ends. The CDR3 DNA follows: TGTGCCAGCAGTTCGGGACTCAGCTATGGCTACACCTTC. Translating it yields CASSSGLSYGYTF.

A few counts support this clonotype. This chain connects TRBV5-1 to TRBJ2-1, with TRBD2 identical over 8 bases. The length of the CDR3 is 16 residues. Trimming cost V 0 bases and J 5 bases; bases outside gene matches: 7. Germline V gives CDR1 SGHRS, CDR2 YFSETQ. CDR3 nucleotides: TGCGCCAGCAGCTTGGCCCAGGGACTAGTCGACAATGAGCAGTTCTTC. Encoded protein: CASSLAQGLVDNEQFF.

This clonotype was recorded a few times. This sequence joins TRBV5-3 and TRBJ1-1; the D is unclear. TRBV5-3 has ORF status, its function being uncertain. The V end was cut by 0 bases, the J end by 3 bases, with 12 bases between. The CDR3 length is 15 residues. CDR3 coding DNA: TGTGCCAGAAGCTTGGTTATCTGGCATCACACTGAAGCTTTCTTT. Its protein product is CARSLVIWHHTEAFF.